Listed below are T cell receptor beta chains from one sample, sequenced in a study of T-cell reconstitution after alpha-beta-depleted transplantation in children. MiXCR, run by TCRdb on the PCR reads, gives a single entry per CDR3 protein. Altogether hundreds of thousands of distinct CDR3 sequences are present, roughly 23% being singletons, with the ten largest covering about 14%. The sequencing here drew on PBMCs, mostly from graft donor cells, taken 360 days after TCRalphabeta/CD19-depleted stem cell transplant. The receptor source for this set is a boy under two years old who had a stem cell transplant for acute myeloid leukemia, so the T cells may come from the graft donor. Both conserved end residues are part of each CDR3. D genes are given only for firm matches. Rows may omit the clone size; those that give it use once, few, many or a size class.

clone size | J gene | D gene | V gene | CDR3 DNA | CDR3 protein
many | TRBJ2-1 | TRBD2 | TRBV20-1 | TGCAGTGCTTCCTCCGGGACTACATACAATGAGCAGTTCTTC | CSASSGTTYNEQFF
many | TRBJ2-5 | - | TRBV27 | TGTGCCAGCAAAGGTAGCGGTTACCAAGAGACCCAGTACTTC | CASKGSGYQETQYF
few | TRBJ2-1 | - | TRBV24-1 | TGTGCCACCAGTGACACCTCAACAGGGTACAATGAGCAGTTCTTC | CATSDTSTGYNEQFF
many | TRBJ2-1 | TRBD1 | TRBV7-9 | TGTGCCAGCAGCCCCCGGGACAGGGGGTTCTACAATGAGCAGTTCTTC | CASSPRDRGFYNEQFF
- | TRBJ2-7 | TRBD1 | TRBV28 | TGTGCCAGCCACACGGCCGGGACAGGGGGCGATGAGCAGTACTTC | CASHTAGTGGDEQYF
many | TRBJ2-7 | - | TRBV20-1 | TGCAGTGCTAGGGCCGACTACGAGCAGTACTTC | CSARADYEQYF
few | TRBJ1-2 | TRBD1 | TRBV10-2 | TGCGCCAGCAGAAAGGGGGCGGACTATGGCTACACCTTC | CASRKGADYGYTF
- | TRBJ2-3 | - | TRBV5-6 | TGTGCCAGCAGCTTCCAGGGGCGGGCAGATACGCAGTATTTT | CASSFQGRADTQYF
few | TRBJ2-5 | - | TRBV7-6 | TGTGCCAGCAGCTTCTTAGCGGAGCTGTACCAAGAGACCCAGTACTTC | CASSFLAELYQETQYF
- | TRBJ2-5 | - | TRBV29-1 | TGCAGCGTTGAAGGGACTCTCGCCCTTCCAGAGACCCAGTACTTC | CSVEGTLALPETQYF
many | TRBJ2-7 | - | TRBV20-1 | TGCAGTGCTACCCGGGCCCCCTACGAGCAGTACTTC | CSATRAPYEQYF
many | TRBJ2-5 | TRBD2 | TRBV10-2 | TGCGCCAGCAGTGAGTGGACTAGCGGGCAAGAGACCCAGTACTTC | CASSEWTSGQETQYF
- | TRBJ2-3 | TRBD1 | TRBV12-5 | TGTGCTAGTGGTCCTGGACAGGGGGCAATAGATACGCAGTATTTT | CASGPGQGAIDTQYF
many | TRBJ2-3 | - | TRBV29-1 | TGCAGCGTTGATGGCGCCGAGGGACAAAGGGAAGATACGCAGTATTTT | CSVDGAEGQREDTQYF
many | TRBJ2-2 | - | TRBV28 | TGTGCCAGCAGTTTATACGTGACAGCAGAGGCCGGGGAGCTGTTTTTT | CASSLYVTAEAGELFF
few | TRBJ2-6 | - | TRBV20-1 | TGCAGTGCTAGTCCGGGGGCTCCTGGGGCCAACGTCCTGACTTTC | CSASPGAPGANVLTF
once | TRBJ1-2 | - | TRBV28 | TGTGCCAGCAGTTCAATGGACACCGCCTTGATTGGTGGCTACACCTTC | CASSSMDTALIGGYTF
- | TRBJ2-5 | - | TRBV12-3/TRBV12-4 | TGTGCCAGCAGCGCCAGGGGGGGAAAAGAGACCCAGTACTTC | CASSARGGKETQYF
many | TRBJ1-5 | TRBD1 | TRBV12-3/TRBV12-4 | TGTGCCAGCAGCCCGGGACAGGGGGTGAAGCCCCAGCATTTT | CASSPGQGVKPQHF
few | TRBJ2-1 | TRBD1 | TRBV6-5 | TGTGCCAGCAGTTTTCCAACCCCGGACAGGGGAGAGGTATATGAGCAGTTCTTC | CASSFPTPDRGEVYEQFF
many | TRBJ2-2 | - | TRBV5-1 | TGCGCCAGCAGCCCGCACACAGGGTCGAACACCGGGGAGCTGTTTTTT | CASSPHTGSNTGELFF
- | TRBJ2-2 | TRBD2 | TRBV12-3/TRBV12-4 | TGTGCCAGCAGTCGTACTAGCGGGGGGGACACCGGGGAGCTGTTTTTT | CASSRTSGGDTGELFF
many | TRBJ2-1 | - | TRBV20-1 | TGCAGTGCGGGGGGGCCTGGATCCTACAATGAGCAGTTCTTC | CSAGGPGSYNEQFF
- | TRBJ2-1 | - | TRBV24-1 | TGTGCCACCAGTGACGTGGGCGGGGGCCACAATGAGCAGTTCTTC | CATSDVGGGHNEQFF
many | TRBJ1-5 | - | TRBV12-3/TRBV12-4 | TGTGCCAGCTCCTTTCCCGGGCAGCCCCAGCATTTT | CASSFPGQPQHF
- | TRBJ2-1 | - | TRBV29-1 | TGCAGCGTTGCCAAGGGGACGGATGAGCAGTTCTTC | CSVAKGTDEQFF
few | TRBJ1-5 | - | TRBV20-1 | TGCAGTGCCCGGAAATATAGCAATCAGCCCCAGCATTTT | CSARKYSNQPQHF
many | TRBJ2-7 | - | TRBV12-3/TRBV12-4 | TGTGCCAGCATCCCTAGCGAGCAGTACTTC | CASIPSEQYF
many | TRBJ1-5 | TRBD1 | TRBV29-1 | TGCAGCGTGAAACAGGGGGGTCAGCCCCAGCATTTT | CSVKQGGQPQHF
- | TRBJ2-1 | TRBD2 | TRBV20-1 | TGCAGTGTAAGGCTAGCGGGGTTTGGTGAGCAGTTCTTC | CSVRLAGFGEQFF
many | TRBJ2-1 | - | TRBV6-5 | TGTGCCAGCAGTTACTCGACCCCCCTTGGCAATGAGCAGTTCTTC | CASSYSTPLGNEQFF
- | TRBJ2-2 | - | TRBV7-2 | TGTGCCAGCAGCTTAGACCCGGCCCTTAACACCGGGGAGCTGTTTTTT | CASSLDPALNTGELFF
- | TRBJ1-5 | - | TRBV20-1 | TGCAGTGCTAGAAGCGGTGGCGGAAATCAGCCCCAGCATTTT | CSARSGGGNQPQHF
many | TRBJ2-7 | - | TRBV5-6 | TGTGCCAGCAGCTTGTCTTATGACAGGAGCTCCTACGAGCAGTACTTC | CASSLSYDRSSYEQYF
many | TRBJ2-4 | - | TRBV20-1 | TGCAGTGCTTCAGGGGAAAACATTCAGTACTTC | CSASGENIQYF
many | TRBJ2-1 | - | TRBV6-2/TRBV6-3 | TGTGCCAGCAGTTACTCGACCAGTAATGAGCAGTTCTTC | CASSYSTSNEQFF
- | TRBJ2-2 | TRBD2 | TRBV20-1 | TGCAGTGCCGAGGGACTAGCGGGGGCCTCGAACACCGGGGAGCTGTTTTTT | CSAEGLAGASNTGELFF
- | TRBJ2-3 | - | TRBV5-5 | TGTGCCAGCAGCTTGGGGTCCCTTGCGGCGGATACGCAGTATTTT | CASSLGSLAADTQYF
few | TRBJ2-7 | TRBD1 | TRBV7-2 | TGTGCCAGCAGCTTGATATCCGGGACAGGGGGGTCCTACGAGCAGTACTTC | CASSLISGTGGSYEQYF
many | TRBJ1-6 | TRBD1 | TRBV10-2 | TGCGCCAGCGGGGAGAACAGGGGGTTTTCACCCCTCCACTTT | CASGENRGFSPLHF
few | TRBJ1-5 | - | TRBV20-1 | TGCAGTGCTCTTAAGTCAGGTTATAGCAATCAGCCCCAGCATTTT | CSALKSGYSNQPQHF
- | TRBJ1-1 | - | TRBV28 | TGTGCCAGCAGTTTACGGGGGCGGACTGAAGCTTTCTTT | CASSLRGRTEAFF
many | TRBJ2-3 | - | TRBV5-1 | TGCGCCAGCAGCTTGGCGGTAGAACCAGATACGCAGTATTTT | CASSLAVEPDTQYF
few | TRBJ2-3 | - | TRBV29-1 | TGCAGCGTTGAGAGGGGGGGGAGTGCAGATACGCAGTATTTT | CSVERGGSADTQYF
few | TRBJ2-5 | - | TRBV12-3/TRBV12-4 | TGTGCCAGCGCCCTGGGGGCGTTTGAGACCCAGTACTTC | CASALGAFETQYF
many | TRBJ2-3 | TRBD2 | TRBV27 | TGTGCCAGCAGTTTTTGGCGGGGTAGCGGGGCCTATACGCAGTATTTT | CASSFWRGSGAYTQYF
few | TRBJ2-1 | TRBD2 | TRBV6-5 | TGTGCCAGCAGTTACAGGGCGGGGGGACCTATCTCCTACAATGAGCAGTTCTTC | CASSYRAGGPISYNEQFF
- | TRBJ2-3 | TRBD2 | TRBV11-2 | TGTGCCAGCAGCTTGCTAACCCACCTAGCGGGGAGCATAGATACGCAGTATTTT | CASSLLTHLAGSIDTQYF